The clone carrying this TCR beta chain appeared a single time. The antigen is not known. TCRdb analysed the reads with MiXCR anew, one entry per CDR3 protein. Altogether hundreds of thousands of distinct CDR3 sequences are present, 42% being singletons, with the ten largest covering 35% to 50%. The sample is drawn from a study of T cell repertoires in cytomegalovirus infection. On the study more broadly: Selected CMV epitopes included recently identified HLA-C-restricted ones as well as well-studied HLA-B-restricted ones. Evidence of both CMV infection and a matching HLA type came from public TCR beta signatures. Overall study results and limits: There were HLA-C-restricted CMV-specific TCR beta clonotypes dominating the ex vivo response.

The CDR3 covers 13 residues. From germline, CDR1 is LNHNV and CDR2 YYDKDF (reference sequence). V lost 6 bases to trimming and J lost 5 bases, with 13 bases between them. This TCR was recovered from a human donor in good health (CMV status not recorded). Some clones in this sample may be carry-over from other donors' samples. The sample here was cultured PBMCs, taken from culture after CMV antigen stimulation. V usage is TRBV15 and J usage is TRBJ2-5, with D unresolved. CDR3: CATRGSPEETQYF. Here the CDR3 DNA reads TGTGCCACCAGAGGCAGCCCCGAGGAGACCCAGTACTTC.